These 27 T cell receptor beta chains originate from one sample sequenced in a study of blood T cell repertoires in COVID-19 (dated by TCRdb to about 2020). Library preparation employed the immunoSEQ multiplex PCR assay. TCRdb took this table from immuneACCESS and kept in-frame rearrangements with V and J called. Such tables lack part of the clones; where checked against another copy, unresolved V genes explain under half of the gap, and the rest is unexplained. Counted in this sample were 220,000 or so clones; roughly 89% of them appeared once. The top ten clonotypes cover about 6.3% of the sample. The specimen sequenced was peripheral blood. These receptors all stem from a man aged 55 to 70 who had recovered from COVID-19.

With respect to this clone: At the DNA level, this CDR3 is encoded by other sequences in the same sample as well. The chain recombines TRBV5-6 with TRBJ2-7; D is undetermined. V was cut by 5 bases and J by 1 base, with 4 bases left in between. Germline-derived CDR1 and CDR2 are SGHDT and YYEEEE. CDR3 length equals 11 residues. As DNA, the CDR3 is TGTGCCAGCAGTTCTTCCTACGAGCAGTACTTC. This codes for CASSSSYEQYF.

This chain links TRBV5-4 with TRBJ2-3; 10 nucleotides agree with TRBD2. This CDR3 spans 18 amino acids. V was clipped by 4 bases and J by 3 bases; unmatched bases: 14. Germline CDR1 and CDR2: SGHNT and YYREEE (reference sequence). The CDR3 DNA reads TGTGCCAGCAGCCTGCGTTGGAGCGAGCGGGGGGGAACAGATACGCAGTATTTT. Translated: CASSLRWSERGGTDTQYF.

This clone has just one count. V gene TRBV21-1 combines with J gene TRBJ1-4. TRBV21-1 is flagged as a pseudogene. This CDR3 region has 14 residues. CDR3 sequence (DNA): TGTGCCAGCTGGGGAGGGCGCGGGAGTGAAAAACTGTTTTTT. It is translated as CASWGGRGSEKLFF.

The J gene is TRBJ1-4, the V gene TRBV25-1; TRBD1 is a possible D gene (5 bases). The CDR3 totals 15 residues. The V end was cut by 3 bases, the J end by 8 bases, with 16 bases between. CDR1 MGHDK and CDR2 SYGVNS come from the germline V gene. DNA of the CDR3: TGTGCCAGCAGTGATCTGGCAGGGTTAGGCGAAAAACTGTTTTTT. This codes for CASSDLAGLGEKLFF.

The chain links TRBV4-3 to TRBJ1-4; TRBD1 agrees at 9 bases. This CDR3 region has 16 residues. J was trimmed by 8 bases and V by 4 bases; bases with no gene match: 11. The germline V gene has CDR1 LGHNA and CDR2 YSLEER. The CDR3 bases are TGCGCCAGCAGCCGTGTCCTACAGGGGGCTTGGGAAAAACTGTTTTTT. Translation gives CASSRVLQGAWEKLFF.

The gene calls are TRBV7-9 and TRBJ1-3, with a possible D match to TRBD1 (5 bases). Germline loops: CDR1 SEHNR, CDR2 FQNEAQ (reference sequence). There are 14 residues in the CDR3. Trimming cost V 6 bases and J 0 bases, with 9 bases left between them. The CDR3 here is CASRSDSSGNTIYF. For the CDR3, the DNA is TGTGCCAGCAGATCTGACAGCTCTGGAAACACCATATATTTT.

The chain employs TRBV4-3 and TRBJ2-1; a weak D match, TRBD2 (6 bases). The CDR3 consists of 13 residues. The ends were cut back, 0 bases at V and 15 bases at J, with 15 bases in the middle. CDR1 and CDR2 (germline): LGHNA, YSLEER. Here the CDR3 reads CASSQELASVVFF. The CDR3 nucleotides read TGCGCCAGCAGCCAAGAGTTGGCTAGCGTGGTGTTCTTC.

This chain joins TRBV6-6 and TRBJ2-5; 14 bases fit TRBD2. Germline CDR1 MNHNY, CDR2 SVGAGI (reference sequence). CDR3 length: 16 amino acids. V lost 6 bases, J lost 5 bases, and 8 bases stayed unmatched. CDR3 loop: CASRMGGTSGGETQYF. CDR3 sequence (DNA): TGTGCCAGCAGGATGGGGGGGACTAGCGGGGGTGAGACCCAGTACTTC.

This chain uses TRBV6-5 with TRBJ2-2; 8 bases align to TRBD1. The CDR3 is 13 amino acids. Germline V gives CDR1 MNHEY, CDR2 SVGAGI. The trim removed 8 bases at V and 7 bases at J, leaving 6 bases unmatched. CDR3 coding DNA: TGTGCCAGCCGGACAGGGATCGTCGGGGAGCTGTTTTTT. Its translation is CASRTGIVGELFF.

This chain uses TRBV4-1 with TRBJ1-1; TRBD1 might be the D (5 bases). CDR1 is MGHRA and CDR2 is YSYEKL in the germline V gene. Trimming cost V 0 bases and J 3 bases, with 20 bases left between them. This CDR3 is 18 amino acids long. The DNA for the CDR3 is TGCGCCAGCAGCCAAGATGGGCGCGGATACAGGACCTACACTGAAGCTTTCTTT. Amino acids: CASSQDGRGYRTYTEAFF.

The J gene is TRBJ2-1, the V gene TRBV7-2, with 9 positions matching TRBD2. Germline-derived CDR1 and CDR2 are SGHTA and FQGNSA. V was clipped by 5 bases and J by 0 bases; unmatched bases: 5. The CDR3 length is 16 residues. CDR3 protein: CASSPGAGGSYNEQFF. The DNA of the CDR3 is TGTGCCAGCAGCCCCGGAGCGGGGGGCTCCTACAATGAGCAGTTCTTC.

V usage is TRBV30 and J usage is TRBJ2-7; D may be TRBD2 (5 bases). CDR3 length: 16 amino acids. V was clipped by 0 bases and J by 1 base, with 16 bases between them. CDR1 GTSNPN and CDR2 SVGIG come from the germline V gene (reference sequence). In DNA, the CDR3 is TGTGCCTGGAGTGTGTGGCCGGGGAAGGATTCCTACGAGCAGTACTTC. Encoded protein: CAWSVWPGKDSYEQYF.

The CDR3: CASSLAETGGYTF. The CDR3 region has the DNA TGTGCCAGCAGCTTAGCGGAGACTGGGGGCTACACCTTC. This sequence joins TRBV7-9 and TRBJ1-2, with D unresolved. Deletions cut 0 bases from V and 8 bases from J, with 10 bases between. There are 13 residues in the CDR3. Germline assignment: CDR1 SEHNR and CDR2 FQNEAQ (reference sequence).

The V gene is TRBV30, the J gene TRBJ2-7; possible D gene TRBD1, 6 bases. CDR1 is GTSNPN, CDR2 SVGIG, per germline (reference sequence). The CDR3 covers 16 residues. The V end lost 3 bases, the J end lost 0 bases, and 18 bases lay between the germline ends. CDR3: CAWSPVKGVLSYEQYF. DNA of the CDR3: TGTGCCTGGAGCCCCGTCAAGGGGGTCCTCTCCTACGAGCAGTACTTC. Using reference TRBV30 and TRBJ2-7 for the parts outside the CDR3, the full variable domain is SQTIHQWPATLVQPVGSPLSLECTVEGTSNPNLYWYRQAAGRGLQLLFYSVGIGQISSEVPQNLSASRPQDRQFILSSKKLLLSDSGFYLCAWSPVKGVLSYEQYFGPGTRLTVT.

This sequence joins TRBV7-9 and TRBJ2-1; weak D call: TRBD2 (6 bases). The CDR3 covers 14 residues. CDR1 and CDR2 from the germline V gene are SEHNR and FQNEAQ (reference sequence). V gave up 2 bases and J gave up 10 bases, with 15 bases separating them. The CDR3 DNA reads TGTGCCAGCAGCTTATTAAACCGGGAGAGGGAGCAGTTCTTC. Translated: CASSLLNREREQFF.

DNA for the CDR3: TGTGCCAGCAGCCACCACGCTAGCGGGAGGGACAATGAGCAGTTCTTC. Its translation: CASSHHASGRDNEQFF. V usage is TRBV4-2 and J usage is TRBJ2-1, with 12 bases that match TRBD2. CDR1 and CDR2 (germline): LGHNA, YNFKEQ. This CDR3 is 16 amino acids long. With V trimmed by 3 bases and J by 5 bases, 5 bases remained unmatched.

This chain connects TRBV28 to TRBJ2-3; 7 bases fit TRBD2. CDR3 length: 16 amino acids. The germline CDR1 and CDR2 sequences are MDHEN and SYDVKM. The junction had 9 bases not matched to a gene; V was cut back by 5 bases and J by 1 base. The CDR3 loop is CASSGAGARRTDTQYF. In nucleotides, the CDR3 is TGTGCCAGCAGTGGGGCGGGAGCCCGTCGCACAGATACGCAGTATTTT.

The V call is TRBV19, the J call TRBJ1-2, with TRBD1 matching over 7 bases. The V segment lost 2 bases and the J segment 4 bases; nucleotides outside the gene matches: 4. Per germline, CDR1 LNHDA and CDR2 SQIVND (reference sequence). This CDR3 comprises 14 residues. This CDR3 is CASSIPPGGYGYTF. The CDR3 bases are TGTGCCAGTAGTATACCCCCAGGGGGCTATGGCTACACCTTC.

The V gene is TRBV5-1, the J gene TRBJ1-5; tentatively, D is TRBD1 (6 bases). Germline CDR1 is SGHRS and CDR2 is YFSETQ. The CDR3 length is 14 residues. Trimming removed 0 bases at V and 7 bases at J, with 11 bases between. The CDR3, as DNA: TGCGCCAGCAGCTTGGGGACAGAAGGACAGCCCCAGCATTTT. Its translation: CASSLGTEGQPQHF.

This clone has just one count. This chain uses TRBV2 with TRBJ1-5; the D gene is possibly TRBD1 (6 bases). CDR1 is SNHLY and CDR2 is FYNNEI in the germline V gene. The CDR3 runs 15 residues. Deletions cut 5 bases from V and 5 bases from J, with 16 bases between. CDR3 nucleotide sequence: TGTGCCAGCAGTTTGATACAGGGCACGCATCAGCCCCAGCATTTT. This encodes CASSLIQGTHQPQHF.

V gene TRBV28 combines with J gene TRBJ1-1; TRBD1 is a possible D gene (6 bases). Trimming shortened V by 4 bases and J by 1 base, and 13 bases separated the two germline ends. Per the germline V gene, CDR1 is MDHEN and CDR2 is SYDVKM. The CDR3 is 15 residues long. CDR3 sequence (DNA): TGTGCCAGCAGTTCGCTCGGACAGACGAACACTGAAGCTTTCTTT. Translated, it gives CASSSLGQTNTEAFF.

The V and J genes are TRBV7-9 and TRBJ2-7, with a possible D match to TRBD1 (6 bases). Germline V gives CDR1 SEHNR, CDR2 FQNEAQ (reference sequence). V lost 1 base and J lost 6, with 7 bases in between. This CDR3 comprises 12 residues. CDR3 loop: CASSLGGGEQYF. CDR3 bases: TGTGCCAGCAGCTTAGGAGGGGGCGAGCAGTACTTC.

The chain has TRBV2 and TRBJ2-1, with a tentative D call TRBD1 (6 bases). Deletions cut 7 bases from V and 6 bases from J, with 19 bases between. Per germline, CDR1 SNHLY and CDR2 FYNNEI. The CDR3 runs 15 residues. The CDR3 here is CASTKQGGYRNEQFF. The CDR3 coding sequence is TGTGCCAGCACCAAACAGGGTGGGTATCGCAATGAGCAGTTCTTC.

J is TRBJ2-1 and V is TRBV24-1; the match to TRBD2 covers 12 bases. The CDR3 spans 16 residues. Germline V gene data show CDR1 as KGHDR and CDR2 as SFDVKD. V was clipped by 0 bases and J by 5 bases; unmatched bases: 1. The CDR3 DNA reads TGTGCCACCAGTGATTTGGCTAGCGGGAGGGACAATGAGCAGTTCTTC. This codes for CATSDLASGRDNEQFF.

The chain combines TRBV19 with TRBJ1-1, with unresolved D. In germline, CDR1 is LNHDA, CDR2 SQIVND (reference sequence). The CDR3 length is 15 residues. The V end lost 1 base, the J end lost 5 bases, and 14 bases lay between the germline ends. For the CDR3, the DNA is TGTGCCAGTAGTATAGGCTACAGATCGAATACTGAAGCTTTCTTT. Translation gives CASSIGYRSNTEAFF. The whole variable domain, remainder taken from reference TRBV19 and TRBJ1-1, is DGGITQSPKYLFRKEGQNVTLSCEQNLNHDAMYWYRQDPGQGLRLIYYSQIVNDFQKGDIAEGYSVSREKKESFPLTVTSAQKNPTAFYLCASSIGYRSNTEAFFGQGTRLTVV.

This clone was seen just once. The rearrangement joins TRBV9 to TRBJ2-7, with 11 nucleotides matching TRBD2. Germline trimming cut 4 bases from V and 5 bases from J; bases unmatched to any gene: 5. Germline V lookup: CDR1 SGDLS, CDR2 YYNGEE. This CDR3 is built from 14 residues. The CDR3 DNA reads TGTGCCAGCAGCTCCGTAGCGGGGGGGCACGAGCAGTACTTC. Amino acid sequence: CASSSVAGGHEQYF.

The V and J genes are TRBV5-6 and TRBJ2-7; 8 bases fit TRBD2. Germline values: CDR1 SGHDT, CDR2 YYEEEE. With 2 bases clipped from V and 4 bases from J, the junction kept 5 bases outside the gene matches. This CDR3 is built from 14 residues. Here the CDR3 reads CASSFPGLVYEQYF. In nucleotides, the CDR3 is TGTGCCAGCAGCTTTCCGGGACTAGTGTACGAGCAGTACTTC.